The following is a TCR beta chain sequence with its context. The data originate from a study of blood T cell repertoires in COVID-19. At the level of the study: Acute and convalescent COVID-19 samples came from the United States, Italy and Spain. T cells, B-cell-depleted T cells, or PBMCs supplied cDNA or gDNA.

There are 13 residues in the CDR3. Germline V gives CDR1 KGHSH, CDR2 LQKENI. V lost 6 bases and J 4 bases, leaving 10 bases between the germline ends. Original handling: Estimation of nucleated cell counts relied on the amplification of reference gene primers. The table came from immunoSEQ multiplex PCR; TCRdb's copy has only in-frame clones and leaves some out. That table is the source of V, J and clone size, and D and trimming were worked out from the DNA. The sample holds under 130,000 clones, about four fifths seen once. The sequenced sample was peripheral blood. The J gene is TRBJ1-3, the V gene TRBV18, with D possibly being TRBD1 (5 bases). The sequence derives from a man older than 75 with acute or convalescent COVID-19. CDR3 region: CASSLGLGNTIYF. The CDR3 coding sequence is TGTGCCAGCTCTTTGGGACTCGGAAACACCATATATTTT.